The 5 T cell receptor beta chains reported below all come from one sample, sequenced in a study of OX40 agonist ivuxolimab in advanced cancers. TCRdb keeps only in-frame clones here, not all; method: immunoSEQ multiplex PCR. Counted here are around 14,000 clones, just over 70% occurring once; the ten biggest clones make up 35% to 40%. The material sequenced was CD4+ or CD8+ T cells sorted from blood, taken in a trial of the OX40 agonist ivuxolimab. Source of these receptors: an adult with an advanced solid tumor such as melanoma, head and neck, liver or kidney cancer.

The chain joins TRBV27 to TRBJ2-3, with 9 bases aligning to TRBD2. After removal of 5 bases from V and 2 bases from J, the junction contained 26 bases not matched to a gene. This CDR3 has 22 residues. From germline, CDR1 is MNHEY and CDR2 SMNVEV (reference sequence). CDR3 sequence reads: CASSDQGVSSGTMAGDTDTQYF. In DNA, the CDR3 is TGTGCCAGCAGTGACCAGGGCGTGTCTAGCGGGACTATGGCCGGTGACACAGATACGCAGTATTTT.

The chain employs TRBV12-1 and TRBJ1-1. TRBV12-1 is flagged as a pseudogene. This CDR3 has 15 residues. This CDR3 reads CASSSGGTGNTEAFF. DNA of the CDR3: TGTGCCAGCAGCTCTGGGGGGACGGGGAACACTGAAGCTTTCTTT.

The J gene is TRBJ2-7, the V gene TRBV5-8, with 10 nucleotides matching TRBD2. Looked up from germline, CDR1 is SGHTS and CDR2 is YDEGEE. J was trimmed by 4 bases and V by 2 bases; bases with no gene match: 6. The CDR3 contains 15 residues. The CDR3 nucleotides are TGTGCCAGCAGCTTCGCTAGCGGGAGTAGGTACGAGCAGTACTTC. Encoded protein: CASSFASGSRYEQYF.

V gene TRBV7-8 combines with J gene TRBJ2-7; D gene uncertain. Per germline, CDR1 SGHVS and CDR2 FQNEAQ. The CDR3 length is 14 residues. Trimming took 1 base from V and 6 from J, leaving 13 bases between them. CDR3 protein: CASSLEASPVEQYF. CDR3 sequence (DNA): TGTGCCAGCAGCTTAGAGGCTAGTCCGGTCGAGCAGTACTTC.

The chain uses TRBV6-1 and TRBJ2-7; D not certain. Deletions cut 7 bases from V and 3 bases from J, with 10 bases between. Germline V gives CDR1 MNHNS, CDR2 SASEGT. This CDR3 region has 12 residues. The CDR3 DNA is TGTGCCAGCATGTACAGCTACTACGAGCAGTACTTC. This gives the protein CASMYSYYEQYF.